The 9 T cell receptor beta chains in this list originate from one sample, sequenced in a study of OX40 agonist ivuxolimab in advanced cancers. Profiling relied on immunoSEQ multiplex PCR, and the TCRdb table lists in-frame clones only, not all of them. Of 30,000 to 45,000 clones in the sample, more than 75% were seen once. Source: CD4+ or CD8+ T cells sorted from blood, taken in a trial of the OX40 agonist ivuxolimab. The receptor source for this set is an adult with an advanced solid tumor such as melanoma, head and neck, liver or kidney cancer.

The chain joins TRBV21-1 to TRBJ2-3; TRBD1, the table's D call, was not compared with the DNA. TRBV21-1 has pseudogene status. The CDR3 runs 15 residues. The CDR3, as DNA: TGTGCCAGCAGCAACGCCGGGACAGGGAGAGATACGCAGTATTTT. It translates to CASSNAGTGRDTQYF.

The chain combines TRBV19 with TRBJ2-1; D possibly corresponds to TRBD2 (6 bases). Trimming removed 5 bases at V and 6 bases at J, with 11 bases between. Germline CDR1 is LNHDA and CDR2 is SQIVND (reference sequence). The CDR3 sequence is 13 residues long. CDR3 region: CASSSGLRNEQFF. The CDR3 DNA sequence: TGTGCCAGTAGTTCGGGACTTCGCAATGAGCAGTTCTTC.

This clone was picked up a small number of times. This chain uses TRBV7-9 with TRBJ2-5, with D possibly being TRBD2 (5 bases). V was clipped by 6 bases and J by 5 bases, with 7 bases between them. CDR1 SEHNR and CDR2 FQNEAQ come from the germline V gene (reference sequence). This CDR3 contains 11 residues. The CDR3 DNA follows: TGTGCCAGCAGGAGGGCGGAGACCCAGTACTTC. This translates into CASRRAETQYF. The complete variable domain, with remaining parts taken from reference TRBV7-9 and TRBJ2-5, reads DTGVSQNPRHKITKRGQNVTFRCDPISEHNRLYWYRQTLGQGPEFLTYFQNEAQLEKSRLLSDRFSAERPKGSFSTLEIQRTEQGDSAMYLCASRRAETQYFGPGTRLLVL.

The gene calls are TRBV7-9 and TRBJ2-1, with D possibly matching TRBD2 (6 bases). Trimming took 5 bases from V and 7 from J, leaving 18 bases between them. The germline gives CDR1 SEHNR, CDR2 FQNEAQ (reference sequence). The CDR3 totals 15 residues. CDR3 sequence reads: CASSPGRLEWNEQFF. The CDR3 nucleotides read TGTGCCAGCAGCCCCGGGCGACTAGAGTGGAATGAGCAGTTCTTC.

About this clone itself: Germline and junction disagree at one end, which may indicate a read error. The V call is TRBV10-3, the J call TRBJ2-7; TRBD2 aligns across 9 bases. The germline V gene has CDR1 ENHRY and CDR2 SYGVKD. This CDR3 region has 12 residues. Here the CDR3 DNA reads TGTGCCATCAGGACTCTAGCGGGGAGCACGGACTTC. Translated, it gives CAIRTLAGSTDF.

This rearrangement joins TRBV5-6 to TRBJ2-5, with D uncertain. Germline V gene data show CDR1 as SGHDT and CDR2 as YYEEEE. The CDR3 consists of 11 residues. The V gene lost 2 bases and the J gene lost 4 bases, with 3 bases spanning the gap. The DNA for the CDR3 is TGTGCCAGCAGCTTTGTAGAGACCCAGTACTTC. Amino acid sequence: CASSFVETQYF.

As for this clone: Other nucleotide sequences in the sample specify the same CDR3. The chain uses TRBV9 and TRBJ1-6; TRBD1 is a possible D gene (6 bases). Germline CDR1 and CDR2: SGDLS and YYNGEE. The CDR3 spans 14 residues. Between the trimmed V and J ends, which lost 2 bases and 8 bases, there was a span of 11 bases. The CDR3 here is CASSVAGEDSPLHF. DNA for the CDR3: TGTGCCAGCAGCGTTGCAGGGGAAGATTCACCCCTCCACTTT.

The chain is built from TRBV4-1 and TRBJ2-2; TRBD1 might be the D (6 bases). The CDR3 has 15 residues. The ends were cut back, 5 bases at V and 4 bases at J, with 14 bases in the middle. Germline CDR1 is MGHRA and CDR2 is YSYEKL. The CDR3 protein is CASSYRALGTGELFF. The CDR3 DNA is TGCGCCAGCAGCTACAGGGCCCTGGGCACCGGGGAGCTGTTTTTT.

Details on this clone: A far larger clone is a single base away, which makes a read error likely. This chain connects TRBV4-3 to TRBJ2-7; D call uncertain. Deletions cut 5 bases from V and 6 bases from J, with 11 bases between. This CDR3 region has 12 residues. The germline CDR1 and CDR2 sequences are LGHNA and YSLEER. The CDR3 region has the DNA TGCGCCAGCAGCTTGGAGTGGTCCGAGCAGTACTTC. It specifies CASSLEWSEQYF.